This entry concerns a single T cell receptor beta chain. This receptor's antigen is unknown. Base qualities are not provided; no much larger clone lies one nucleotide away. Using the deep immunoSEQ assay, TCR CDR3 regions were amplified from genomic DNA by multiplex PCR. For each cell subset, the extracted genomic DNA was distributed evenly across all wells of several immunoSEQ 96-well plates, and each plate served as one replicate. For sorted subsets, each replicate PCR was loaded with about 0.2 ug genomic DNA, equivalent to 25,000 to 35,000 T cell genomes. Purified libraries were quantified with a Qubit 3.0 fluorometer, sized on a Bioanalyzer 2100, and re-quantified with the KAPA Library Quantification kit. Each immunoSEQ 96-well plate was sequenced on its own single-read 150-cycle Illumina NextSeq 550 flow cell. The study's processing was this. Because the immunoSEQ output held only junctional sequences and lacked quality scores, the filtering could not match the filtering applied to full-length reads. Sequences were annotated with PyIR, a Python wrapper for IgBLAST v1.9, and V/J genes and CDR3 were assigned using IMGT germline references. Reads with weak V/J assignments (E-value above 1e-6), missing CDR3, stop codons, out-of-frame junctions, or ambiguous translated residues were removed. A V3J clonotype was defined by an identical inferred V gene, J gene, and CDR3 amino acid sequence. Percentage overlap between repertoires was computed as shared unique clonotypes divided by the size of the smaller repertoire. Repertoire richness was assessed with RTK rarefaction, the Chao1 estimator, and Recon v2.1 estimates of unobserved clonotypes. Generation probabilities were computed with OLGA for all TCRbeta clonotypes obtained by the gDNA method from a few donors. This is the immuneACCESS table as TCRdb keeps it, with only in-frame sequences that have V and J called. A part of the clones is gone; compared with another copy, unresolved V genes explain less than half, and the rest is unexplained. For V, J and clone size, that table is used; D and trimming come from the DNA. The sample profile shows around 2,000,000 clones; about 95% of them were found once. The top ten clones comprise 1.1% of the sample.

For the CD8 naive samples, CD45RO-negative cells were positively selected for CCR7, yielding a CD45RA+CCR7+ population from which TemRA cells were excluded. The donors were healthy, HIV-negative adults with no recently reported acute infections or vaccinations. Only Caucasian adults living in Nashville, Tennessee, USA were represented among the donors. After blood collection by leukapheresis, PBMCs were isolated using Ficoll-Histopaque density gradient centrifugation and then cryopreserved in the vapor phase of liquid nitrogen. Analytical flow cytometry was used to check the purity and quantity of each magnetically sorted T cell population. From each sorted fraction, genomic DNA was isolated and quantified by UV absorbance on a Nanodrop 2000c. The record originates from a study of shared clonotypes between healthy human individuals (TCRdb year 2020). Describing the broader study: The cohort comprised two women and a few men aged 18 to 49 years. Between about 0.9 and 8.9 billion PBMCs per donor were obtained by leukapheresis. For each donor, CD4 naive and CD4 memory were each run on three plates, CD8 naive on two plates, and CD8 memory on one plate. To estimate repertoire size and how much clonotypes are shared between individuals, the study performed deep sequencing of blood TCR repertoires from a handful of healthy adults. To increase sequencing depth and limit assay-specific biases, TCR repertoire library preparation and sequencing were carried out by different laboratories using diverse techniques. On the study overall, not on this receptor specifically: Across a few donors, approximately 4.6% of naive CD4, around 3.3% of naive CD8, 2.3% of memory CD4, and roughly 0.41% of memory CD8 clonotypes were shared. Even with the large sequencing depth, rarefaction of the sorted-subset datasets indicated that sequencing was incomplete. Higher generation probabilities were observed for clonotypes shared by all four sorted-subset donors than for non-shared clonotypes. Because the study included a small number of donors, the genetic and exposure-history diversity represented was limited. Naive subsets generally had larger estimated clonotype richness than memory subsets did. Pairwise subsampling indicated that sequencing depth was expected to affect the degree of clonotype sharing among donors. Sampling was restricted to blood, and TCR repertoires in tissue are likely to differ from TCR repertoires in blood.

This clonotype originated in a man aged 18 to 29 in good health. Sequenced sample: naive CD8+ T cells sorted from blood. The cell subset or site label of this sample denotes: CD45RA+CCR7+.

CDR3 region: CASGLVRQGIERAPSMNTGELFF. Here is the DNA: TGTGCTAGTGGTTTGGTTCGACAGGGTATCGAGCGGGCCCCTTCGATGAACACCGGGGAGCTGTTTTTT. This sequence uses TRBV12-5 and TRBJ2-2, with TRBD1 as a weak D call on 7 bases. V is cut by 0 bases and J by 1 base, and the space between the germline ends is 30 bases. From a lookup of the germline V gene, CDR1 and CDR2 are LGHNT and FRNRAP. Including cysteine and phenylalanine, the CDR3 has 23 amino acids. Just the 69-base CDR3 DNA is kept, in frame starting at base 1. Reference TRBV12-5 and TRBJ2-2 proteins supply the regions before and after the CDR3; the full variable domain is: DARVTQTPRHKVTEMGQEVTMRCQPILGHNTVFWYRQTMMQGLELLAYFRNRAPLDDSGMPKDRFSAEMPDATLATLKIQPSEPRDSAVYFCASGLVRQGIERAPSMNTGELFFGEGSRLTVL.